The 5 T cell receptor beta chains reported below all come from one sample, sequenced in a study of blood T cells in healthy people across ages. PCR was performed a second time for roughly 6 to 12 cycles using a sample-barcoded 5' primer and a J-beta primer mix. TCRdb redid the calling of the 5' RACE reads with MiXCR, one entry per CDR3 protein. This sample has roughly 1 million distinct CDR3 sequences, with almost 25% found just once. The sample was also linked to a second study, of T cells of mothers and their children.

Sample: blood. Receptors were obtained from a girl aged 2 to 9 in good health.

The chain carries TRBV4-2 and TRBJ2-5; 7 nucleotides line up with TRBD1. The better agreement between TRBJ2-7 and the DNA end casts doubt on the J call. The CDR3 has 15 residues. Germline CDR1 is LGHNA and CDR2 is YNFKEQ. CDR3 sequence reads: CASSQGGTEPYEQYF. The CDR3 DNA is TGTGCCAGCAGCCAAGGGGGGACAGAGCCTTACGAGCAGTACTTC.

This clonotype appeared many times. The chain couples TRBV15 to TRBJ1-2; D possibly corresponds to TRBD1 (5 bases). Germline V gives CDR1 LNHNV, CDR2 YYDKDF (reference sequence). V was shortened by 2 bases and J by 6 bases, with 13 bases between the two germline ends. The CDR3 loop spans 14 amino acids. The CDR3 region is CATSRTRTDNGYTF. The CDR3 DNA follows: TGTGCCACCAGCAGAACTCGGACGGACAATGGCTACACCTTC.

The chain links TRBV20-1 to TRBJ1-5; TRBD1 might be the D (5 bases). Germline values: CDR1 DFQATT, CDR2 SNEGSKA (reference sequence). V was pared by 0 bases and J by 4 bases, with 10 bases between. CDR3 length equals 14 residues. This chain's CDR3 is CSARDGAENQPQHF. For the CDR3, the DNA is TGCAGTGCTAGAGATGGGGCAGAGAATCAGCCCCAGCATTTT.

Only a few counts were recorded for this clonotype. The chain carries TRBV5-1 and TRBJ2-7, with D hard to call. Germline CDR1 reads SGHRS; CDR2 reads YFSETQ. The CDR3 sequence is 15 residues long. Deletions cut 0 bases from V and 9 bases from J, with 19 bases between. In DNA, the CDR3 is TGCGCCAGCAGCTTGGAAGGAAATGTGCGGAGACGGCAGTACTTC. Encoded protein: CASSLEGNVRRRQYF.

The sample holds a few counts of this clonotype. The chain couples TRBV28 to TRBJ1-1; possibly TRBD1 for D (6 bases). The CDR3 is 13 residues long. Between the trimmed V and J ends, which lost 3 bases and 10 bases, there was a span of 15 bases. The germline V gene has CDR1 MDHEN and CDR2 SYDVKM. This CDR3 reads CASSFGMTGAAFF. DNA for the CDR3: TGTGCCAGCAGTTTTGGTATGACAGGTGCAGCTTTCTTT. The full variable domain, in which reference TRBV28 and TRBJ1-1 provide the parts outside the CDR3, is DVKVTQSSRYLVKRTGEKVFLECVQDMDHENMFWYRQDPGLGLRLIYFSYDVKMKEKGDIPEGYSVSREKKERFSLILESASTNQTSMYLCASSFGMTGAAFFGQGTRLTVV.